This is a list of T cell receptor beta chains from one sample in a study of blood T cell repertoires in COVID-19. Generated by immunoSEQ multiplex PCR, the TCRdb table keeps only in-frame clones and is missing some. Altogether around 70,000 clones are present, 60% to 85% being singletons, with the ten largest covering roughly 20%. Sequenced sample: peripheral blood. The receptor source for this set is a man between 65 and 79 years old with acute or convalescent COVID-19. The CDR3 runs from the conserved cysteine through the conserved F or W. The D gene is left open where the match is weak. Clone size is stated in some rows and not others, as once, few, many or a class when expanded.

clone size	D gene	J gene	V gene	CDR3 protein	CDR3 DNA
NA	NA	TRBJ1-1	TRBV7-9	CASSPWGGQDTEAFF	TGTGCCAGCAGCCCGTGGGGGGGGCAGGACACTGAAGCTTTCTTT
NA	TRBD1	TRBJ2-7	TRBV7-2	CASSLQTGGVFHEQYF	TGTGCCAGCAGCTTACAGACAGGGGGCGTCTTCCATGAGCAGTACTTC
NA	NA	TRBJ1-5	TRBV27	CASGTTGHRNQPQHF	TGTGCCAGCGGAACAACGGGACACCGCAATCAGCCCCAGCATTTT
NA	TRBD1	TRBJ1-2	TRBV6-5	CASSYTGGESGYTF	TGTGCCAGCAGTTACACAGGGGGCGAATCTGGCTACACCTTC
NA	TRBD2	TRBJ2-1	TRBV5-5	CASSLELAGYNEQFF	TGTGCCAGCAGCTTGGAACTAGCGGGGTACAATGAGCAGTTCTTC
once	TRBD2	TRBJ2-1	TRBV14	CASSLFRDYYYNEQFF	TGTGCCAGCAGCCTCTTCCGGGACTACTACTACAATGAGCAGTTCTTC
NA	TRBD2	TRBJ2-7	TRBV7-8	CASSAFGTSNEQYF	TGTGCCAGCAGCGCCTTTGGGACTAGTAACGAGCAGTACTTC
NA	NA	TRBJ2-7	TRBV20-1	CSASVAYEQYF	TGCAGTGCTAGCGTAGCTTACGAGCAGTACTTC
few	TRBD1	TRBJ1-1	TRBV19	CASSLLRDSINTEAFF	TGTGCCAGTAGTTTACTCCGGGACAGCATAAACACTGAAGCTTTCTTT
few	TRBD1	TRBJ1-1	TRBV18	CASSLGQGVTEAFF	TGTGCCAGCTCACTCGGACAGGGGGTCACTGAAGCTTTCTTT
NA	NA	TRBJ1-6	TRBV28	CASSPGGGNNSPLHF	TGTGCCAGCAGCCCGGGGGGGGGAAATAATTCACCCCTCCACTTT
once	TRBD2	TRBJ2-1	TRBV29-1	CSVELTGIAGGYNEQFF	TGCAGCGTTGAGCTGACGGGGATAGCGGGAGGCTACAATGAGCAGTTCTTC
NA	TRBD2	TRBJ2-2	TRBV13	CASSHSGSGGTGELFF	TGTGCCAGCAGCCATTCGGGAAGCGGGGGAACCGGGGAGCTGTTTTTT
NA	NA	TRBJ1-1	TRBV29-1	CSARGSAPMNTEAFF	TGCAGCGCACGGGGGTCAGCTCCCATGAACACTGAAGCTTTCTTT
NA	NA	TRBJ2-7	TRBV5-1	CASSPLDGVYEQYF	TGCGCCAGCAGCCCCCTGGACGGGGTTTACGAGCAGTACTTC
NA	TRBD2	TRBJ2-5	TRBV4-1	CASSPGGQETQYF	TGCGCCAGCAGCCCGGGGGGCCAAGAGACCCAGTACTTC
NA	TRBD1	TRBJ1-2	TRBV7-2	CASSSGQLDGYTF	TGTGCCAGCAGCTCGGGACAGCTGGATGGCTACACCTTC
NA	NA	TRBJ2-2	TRBV3-1/TRBV3-2	CASSLTPRDTGELFF	TGTGCCAGCAGCTTAACGCCGAGAGACACCGGGGAGCTGTTTTTT
NA	TRBD1	TRBJ2-7	TRBV7-8	CASSRQGIEQYF	TGTGCCAGCAGCCGACAGGGCATCGAGCAGTACTTC
once	NA	TRBJ2-1	TRBV25-1	CASSDEGGPYNEQFF	TGTGCCAGCAGTGATGAGGGCGGGCCCTACAATGAGCAGTTCTTC
NA	NA	TRBJ1-1	TRBV10-1	CASSERGTGGTEAFF	TGCGCCAGCAGTGAGAGGGGGACGGGGGGCACTGAAGCTTTCTTT
NA	NA	TRBJ2-1	TRBV2	CASMGEENNEQFF	TGTGCCAGCATGGGGGAGGAAAACAATGAGCAGTTCTTC
NA	TRBD1	TRBJ2-7	TRBV7-9	CASSNPGQGSYEQYF	TGTGCCAGCAGCAATCCGGGACAGGGCTCCTACGAGCAGTACTTC
NA	TRBD1	TRBJ1-1	TRBV27	CASSTWDRDRTEAFF	TGTGCCAGCAGTACCTGGGACAGGGACAGGACTGAAGCTTTCTTT
NA	TRBD2	TRBJ2-7	TRBV28	CASSPRLAGGYEQYF	TGTGCCAGCAGCCCCCGACTAGCGGGAGGTTACGAGCAGTACTTC
NA	TRBD1	TRBJ1-1	TRBV27	CASRQGENTEAFF	TGTGCCAGCCGACAGGGGGAGAACACTGAAGCTTTCTTT
NA	TRBD1	TRBJ2-2	TRBV19	CASKGSGTENTGELFF	TGTGCCAGTAAGGGCTCTGGGACAGAGAACACCGGGGAGCTGTTTTTT
once	TRBD1	TRBJ2-4	TRBV6-5	CASSHQGVLNIQYF	TGTGCCAGCAGTCACCAGGGGGTACTAAACATTCAGTACTTC
NA	TRBD2	TRBJ2-5	TRBV2	CASSGLAGEGETQYF	TGTGCCAGCAGTGGACTAGCGGGAGAGGGAGAGACCCAGTACTTC
NA	NA	TRBJ1-5	TRBV3-1/TRBV3-2	CASSQGGPGISNQPQHF	TGTGCCAGCAGCCAAGGGGGCCCCGGCATAAGCAATCAGCCCCAGCATTTT
few	NA	TRBJ1-1	TRBV18	CASSPPAGMNTEAFF	TGTGCCAGCTCACCCCCCGCAGGGATGAACACTGAAGCTTTCTTT
NA	NA	TRBJ2-3	TRBV6-5	CASTGQADTQYF	TGTGCCAGCACCGGTCAGGCAGATACGCAGTATTTT
NA	NA	TRBJ1-1	TRBV29-1	CSVPPRLRDFVGTWGDTEAFF	TGCAGCGTTCCGCCGCGGCTCAGGGACTTTGTAGGAACTTGGGGGGACACTGAAGCTTTCTTT
NA	TRBD2	TRBJ2-1	TRBV28	CASRFAGDSYNEQFF	TGTGCCAGCAGATTCGCGGGGGACTCCTACAATGAGCAGTTCTTC
many	NA	TRBJ2-3	TRBV7-9	CASSPRGSTDTQYF	TGTGCCAGCAGCCCCCGGGGGAGCACAGATACGCAGTATTTT
NA	NA	TRBJ2-7	TRBV27	CASSLDRSSYEQYF	TGTGCCAGCAGTTTGGACAGAAGCTCCTACGAGCAGTACTTC
once	NA	TRBJ1-5	TRBV6-1	CATSFFLDSNQPQHF	TGTGCCACCAGTTTTTTTTTAGATAGCAATCAGCCCCAGCATTTT
NA	NA	TRBJ1-6	TRBV27	CASSLATGHGHSPLHF	TGTGCCAGCAGTTTAGCAACTGGACACGGGCATTCACCCCTCCACTTT
few	NA	TRBJ1-2	TRBV2	CASSGARVSYTF	TGTGCCAGCAGTGGGGCAAGAGTAAGCTACACCTTC
NA	NA	TRBJ1-5	TRBV19	CASSPRGSNQPQHF	TGTGCCAGTAGTCCGAGGGGGAGCAATCAGCCCCAGCATTTT
NA	TRBD1	TRBJ1-1	TRBV6-4	CASEDRAGEAFF	TGTGCCAGCGAAGACAGGGCGGGTGAAGCTTTCTTT
NA	NA	TRBJ1-1	TRBV11-3	CASSSDGSTEAFF	TGTGCCAGCAGTTCGGACGGGAGCACTGAAGCTTTCTTT
NA	TRBD1	TRBJ1-6	TRBV6-5	CASSYQGQVITLHF	TGTGCCAGCAGTTACCAGGGACAGGTCATAACCCTCCACTTT
NA	TRBD1	TRBJ1-3	TRBV9	CASSVGDRGSSGNTIYF	TGTGCCAGCAGCGTAGGGGACAGGGGGTCCTCTGGAAACACCATATATTTT
NA	NA	TRBJ2-1	TRBV28	CASSFYGLGQNEQFF	TGTGCCAGCAGTTTTTACGGTTTGGGGCAAAATGAGCAGTTCTTC
NA	TRBD1	TRBJ1-1	TRBV10-3	CAISAGTGGWNTEAFF	TGTGCCATCAGCGCCGGGACAGGGGGCTGGAACACTGAAGCTTTCTTT
NA	TRBD2	TRBJ2-3	TRBV29-1	CSVEWEKREFGADTQYF	TGCAGCGTTGAATGGGAAAAGCGGGAATTTGGAGCAGATACGCAGTATTTT
NA	TRBD2	TRBJ2-1	TRBV20-1	CSASSPVRGTSGSGSYNEQFF	TGCAGTGCTAGTTCGCCGGTCCGAGGGACTAGCGGGAGCGGTTCCTACAATGAGCAGTTCTTC
NA	NA	TRBJ1-6	TRBV28	CASSPYGRGGSPLHF	TGTGCCAGCAGTCCATATGGGAGGGGGGGTTCACCCCTCCACTTT
NA	NA	TRBJ2-3	TRBV6-2/TRBV6-3	CASSLDLTRTWGGGDTQYF	TGTGCCAGCAGTCTGGACCTAACACGGACTTGGGGAGGGGGAGATACGCAGTATTTT
NA	NA	TRBJ1-3	TRBV28	CASSLFGQSGNTIYF	TGTGCCAGCAGTTTATTCGGACAGAGCGGAAACACCATATATTTT
NA	NA	TRBJ2-7	TRBV6-5	CASSQARHPEYF	TGTGCCAGCAGTCAGGCCCGTCACCCCGAGTACTTC
NA	NA	TRBJ2-5	TRBV5-4	CASSLARGEETQYF	TGTGCCAGCAGCTTGGCGCGCGGGGAGGAGACCCAGTACTTC
NA	TRBD1	TRBJ1-2	TRBV5-1	CASRHRYGQGASGYTF	TGCGCCAGCAGACATCGTTATGGACAGGGGGCTTCTGGCTACACCTTC
NA	NA	TRBJ2-5	TRBV5-1	CASSLSAFGETQYF	TGCGCCAGCAGCTTGTCAGCGTTCGGGGAGACCCAGTACTTC
NA	NA	TRBJ1-2	TRBV7-3	CASSVPRDDYGYTF	TGTGCCAGCAGCGTCCCCCGGGATGACTATGGCTACACCTTC
NA	NA	TRBJ2-5	TRBV18	CASSPPDSVYQETQYF	TGTGCCAGCTCACCACCGGACAGCGTCTACCAAGAGACCCAGTACTTC
NA	TRBD1	TRBJ2-3	TRBV6-5	CASSTGGAGTDTQYF	TGTGCCAGCAGTACAGGGGGCGCGGGCACAGATACGCAGTATTTT
NA	NA	TRBJ2-4	TRBV6-2/TRBV6-3	CASSRTGVGIQYF	TGTGCCAGCAGCAGGACGGGGGTGGGCATTCAGTACTTC